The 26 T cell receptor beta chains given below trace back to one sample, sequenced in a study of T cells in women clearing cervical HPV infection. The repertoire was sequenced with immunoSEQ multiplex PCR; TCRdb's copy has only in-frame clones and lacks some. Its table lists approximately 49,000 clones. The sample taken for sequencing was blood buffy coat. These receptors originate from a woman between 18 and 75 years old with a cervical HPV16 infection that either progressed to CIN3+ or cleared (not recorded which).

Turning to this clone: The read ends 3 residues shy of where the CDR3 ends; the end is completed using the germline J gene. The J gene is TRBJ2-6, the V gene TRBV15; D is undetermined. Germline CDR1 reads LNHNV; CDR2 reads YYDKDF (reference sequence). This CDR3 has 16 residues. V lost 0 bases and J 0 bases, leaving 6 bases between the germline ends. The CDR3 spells CATSRDSISGANVLTF. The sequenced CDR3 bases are TGTGCCACCAGCAGAGATTCAATCTCTGGGGCCAACGTC.

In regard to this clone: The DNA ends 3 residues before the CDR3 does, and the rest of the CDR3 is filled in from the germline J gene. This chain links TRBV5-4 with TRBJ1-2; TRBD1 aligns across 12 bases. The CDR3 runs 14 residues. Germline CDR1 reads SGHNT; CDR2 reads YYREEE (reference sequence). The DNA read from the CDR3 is TGTGCCAGCAGCTTACCGGGACAGGGGGCAGGC. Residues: CASSLPGQGAG. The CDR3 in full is CASSLPGQGAGYTF. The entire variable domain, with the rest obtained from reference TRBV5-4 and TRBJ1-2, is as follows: ETGVTQSPTHLIKTRGQQVTLRCSSQSGHNTVSWYQQALGQGPQFIFQYYREEENGRGNFPPRFSGLQFPNYSSELNVNALELDDSALYLCASSLPGQGAGYTFGSGTRLTVV.

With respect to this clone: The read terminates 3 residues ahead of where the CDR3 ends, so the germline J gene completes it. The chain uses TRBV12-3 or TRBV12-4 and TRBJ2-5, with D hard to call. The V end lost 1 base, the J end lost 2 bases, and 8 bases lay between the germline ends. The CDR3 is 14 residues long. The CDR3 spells CASSLGRIQETQYF. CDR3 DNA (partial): TGTGCCAGCAGTTTAGGCAGGATACAAGAGACC.

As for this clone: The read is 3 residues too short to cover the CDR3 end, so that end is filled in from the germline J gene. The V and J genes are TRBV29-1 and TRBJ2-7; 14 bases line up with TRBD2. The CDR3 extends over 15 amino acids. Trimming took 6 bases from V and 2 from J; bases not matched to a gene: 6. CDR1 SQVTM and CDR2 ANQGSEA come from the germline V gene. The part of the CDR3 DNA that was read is TGCAGCGTGGAAACGGGACTAGCGGGAGCCTACGAG. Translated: CSVETGLAGAYE. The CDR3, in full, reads CSVETGLAGAYEQYF.

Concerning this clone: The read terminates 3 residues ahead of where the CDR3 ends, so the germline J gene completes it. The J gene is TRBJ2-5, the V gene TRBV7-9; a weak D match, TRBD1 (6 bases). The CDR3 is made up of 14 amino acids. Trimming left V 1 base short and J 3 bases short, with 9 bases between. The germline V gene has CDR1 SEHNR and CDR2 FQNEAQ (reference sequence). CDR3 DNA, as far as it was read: TGTGCCAGCAGCTTAGTGCAGGGGAAAGAGACC. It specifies CASSLVQGKET. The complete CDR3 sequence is CASSLVQGKETQYF.

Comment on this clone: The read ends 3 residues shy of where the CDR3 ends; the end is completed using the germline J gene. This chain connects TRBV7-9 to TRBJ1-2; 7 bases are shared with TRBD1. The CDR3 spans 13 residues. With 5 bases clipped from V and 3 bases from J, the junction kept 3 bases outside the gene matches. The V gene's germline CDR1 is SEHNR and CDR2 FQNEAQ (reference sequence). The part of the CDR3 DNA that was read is TGTGCCAGCAGCGCCGGGACAGACTATGGC. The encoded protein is CASSAGTDYG. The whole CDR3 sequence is CASSAGTDYGYTF.

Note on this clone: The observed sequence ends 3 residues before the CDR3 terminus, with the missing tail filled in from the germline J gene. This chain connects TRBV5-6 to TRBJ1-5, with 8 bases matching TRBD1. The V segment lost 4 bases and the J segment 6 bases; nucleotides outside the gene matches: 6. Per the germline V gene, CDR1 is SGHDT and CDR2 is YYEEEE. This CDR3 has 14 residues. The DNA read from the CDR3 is TGTGCCAGCAGCCGGACAGGGTTAGGTCAGCCC. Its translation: CASSRTGLGQP. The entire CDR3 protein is CASSRTGLGQPQHF.

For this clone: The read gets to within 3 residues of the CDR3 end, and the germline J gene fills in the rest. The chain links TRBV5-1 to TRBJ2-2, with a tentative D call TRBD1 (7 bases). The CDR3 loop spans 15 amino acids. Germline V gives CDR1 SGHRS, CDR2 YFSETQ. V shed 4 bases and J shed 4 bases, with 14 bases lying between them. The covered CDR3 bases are TGCGCCAGCAGCGTGAGGCAGGGGGGCACCGGGGAG. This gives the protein CASSVRQGGTGE. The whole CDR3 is CASSVRQGGTGELFF.

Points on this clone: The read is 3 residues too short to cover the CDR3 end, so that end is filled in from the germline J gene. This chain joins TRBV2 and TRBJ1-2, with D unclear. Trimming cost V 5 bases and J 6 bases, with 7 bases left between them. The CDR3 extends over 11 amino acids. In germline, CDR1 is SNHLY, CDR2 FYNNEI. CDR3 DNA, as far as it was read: TGTGCCAGCAGTCCGGTAGATGGC. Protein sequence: CASSPVDG. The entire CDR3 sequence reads CASSPVDGYTF. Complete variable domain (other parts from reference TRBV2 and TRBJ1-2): EPEVTQTPSHQVTQMGQEVILRCVPISNHLYFYWYRQILGQKVEFLVSFYNNEISEKSEIFDDQFSVERPDGSNFTLKIRSTKLEDSAMYFCASSPVDGYTFGSGTRLTVV.

CDR3 sequence: CASRGTSGAYEQYF. CDR3 bases read: TGCGCCAGCAGGGGGACTAGCGGGGCCTACGAG. The chain combines TRBV10-2 with TRBJ2-7; TRBD2 aligns across 13 bases. Read sequence stops 3 residues before the CDR3 end, and the germline J gene provides the missing end. This CDR3 region has 14 residues. V shed 6 bases, J shed 2 bases, and the junction held 1 base outside the gene matches. CDR1 and CDR2 from the germline V gene are WSHSY and SAAADI.

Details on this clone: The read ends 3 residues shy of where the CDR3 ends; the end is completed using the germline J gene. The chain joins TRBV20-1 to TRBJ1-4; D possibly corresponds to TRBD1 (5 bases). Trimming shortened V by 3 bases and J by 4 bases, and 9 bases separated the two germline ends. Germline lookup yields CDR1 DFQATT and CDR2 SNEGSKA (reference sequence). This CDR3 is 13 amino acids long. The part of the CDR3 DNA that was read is TGCAGTGCTAGTAACAGGTTTAATGAAAAA. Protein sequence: CSASNRFNEK. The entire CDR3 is CSASNRFNEKLFF.

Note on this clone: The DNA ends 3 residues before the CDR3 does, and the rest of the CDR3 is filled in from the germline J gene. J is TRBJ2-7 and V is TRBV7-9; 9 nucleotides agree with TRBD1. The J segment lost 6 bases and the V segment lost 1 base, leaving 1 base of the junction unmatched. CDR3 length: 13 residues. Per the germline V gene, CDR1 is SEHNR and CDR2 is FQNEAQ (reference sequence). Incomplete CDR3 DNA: TGTGCCAGCAGCTTAGACAGGGGGCTCGAG. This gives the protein CASSLDRGLE. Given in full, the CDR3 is CASSLDRGLEQYF.

The DNA read from the CDR3 is TGTGCCACTCGGAGCGTAGATACG. This encodes CATRSVDT. The entire CDR3 reads CATRSVDTQYF. The V gene is TRBV2, the J gene TRBJ2-3; no clear D. The read ends 3 residues before the CDR3 terminus; that terminus is restored from the germline J gene. The CDR3 spans 11 residues. The V and J ends lost 10 bases and 5 bases respectively, with 10 bases between them. CDR1 and CDR2 from the germline V gene are SNHLY and FYNNEI.

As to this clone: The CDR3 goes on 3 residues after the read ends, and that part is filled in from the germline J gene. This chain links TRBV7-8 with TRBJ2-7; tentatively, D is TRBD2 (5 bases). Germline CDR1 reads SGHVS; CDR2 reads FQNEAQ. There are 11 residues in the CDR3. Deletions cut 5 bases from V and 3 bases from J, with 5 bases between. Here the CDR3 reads CASSEGYEQYF. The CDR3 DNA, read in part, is TGTGCCAGCAGCGAGGGCTACGAG.

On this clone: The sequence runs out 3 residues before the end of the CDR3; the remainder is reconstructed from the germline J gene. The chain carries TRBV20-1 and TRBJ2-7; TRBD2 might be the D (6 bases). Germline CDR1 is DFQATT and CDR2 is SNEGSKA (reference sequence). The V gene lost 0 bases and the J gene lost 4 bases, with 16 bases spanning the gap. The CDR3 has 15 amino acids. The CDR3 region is CSARDLGGGFYEQYF. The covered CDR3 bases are TGCAGTGCTAGAGATCTGGGGGGAGGTTTTTACGAG.

The sequenced CDR3 bases are TGTGCCAGCTCACAAGGGACTAGCGGGAGTGGTTACGAG. Amino acid sequence: CASSQGTSGSGYE. The full CDR3 reads CASSQGTSGSGYEQYF. The chain links TRBV18 to TRBJ2-7; 14 nucleotides agree with TRBD2. Read sequence stops 3 residues before the CDR3 end, and the germline J gene provides the missing end. Unmatched junction bases numbered 6, after V lost 4 bases and J lost 4 bases. CDR1 KGHSH and CDR2 LQKENI come from the germline V gene. The CDR3 is 16 amino acids.

CDR3 bases read: TGTGCCAGCAGCCGGAAGACTAGCACAGATACG. As protein: CASSRKTSTDT. The whole CDR3 region reads CASSRKTSTDTQYF. The chain uses TRBV7-3 and TRBJ2-3; D uncertain. Read sequence stops 3 residues before the CDR3 end, and the germline J gene provides the missing end. This CDR3 has 14 amino acids. V lost 5 bases and J 0 bases, leaving 9 bases between the germline ends. Germline V gene sequence: CDR1 SGHTA, CDR2 FQGTGA.

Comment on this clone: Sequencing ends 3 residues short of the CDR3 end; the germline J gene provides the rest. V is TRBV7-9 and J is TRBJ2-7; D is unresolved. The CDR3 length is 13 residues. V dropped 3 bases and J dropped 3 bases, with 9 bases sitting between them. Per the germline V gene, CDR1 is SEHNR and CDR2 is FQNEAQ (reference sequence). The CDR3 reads CASSFLSFYEQYF. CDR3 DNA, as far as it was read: TGTGCCAGCAGCTTCCTCTCCTTCTACGAG.

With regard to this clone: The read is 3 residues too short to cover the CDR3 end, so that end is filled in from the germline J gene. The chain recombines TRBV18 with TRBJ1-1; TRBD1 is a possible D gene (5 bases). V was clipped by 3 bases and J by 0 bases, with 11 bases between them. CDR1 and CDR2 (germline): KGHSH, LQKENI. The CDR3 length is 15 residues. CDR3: CASSPGTGMNTEAFF. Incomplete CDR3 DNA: TGTGCCAGCTCACCTGGGACTGGGATGAACACTGAA.

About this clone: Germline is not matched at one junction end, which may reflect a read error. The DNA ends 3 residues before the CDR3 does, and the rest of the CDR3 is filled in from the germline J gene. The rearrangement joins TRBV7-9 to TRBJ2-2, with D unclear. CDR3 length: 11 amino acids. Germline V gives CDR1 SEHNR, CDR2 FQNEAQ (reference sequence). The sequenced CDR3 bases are TGTTCCAGCAGCCGGACCGGGGAG. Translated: CSSSRTGE. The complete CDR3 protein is CSSSRTGELFF.

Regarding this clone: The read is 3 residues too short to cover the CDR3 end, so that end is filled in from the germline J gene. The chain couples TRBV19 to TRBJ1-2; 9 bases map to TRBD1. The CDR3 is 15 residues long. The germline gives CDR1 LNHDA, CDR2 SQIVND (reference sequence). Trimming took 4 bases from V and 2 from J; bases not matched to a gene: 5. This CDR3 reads CASSTPGQGNYGYTF. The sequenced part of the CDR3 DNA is TGTGCCAGTAGTACACCGGGACAGGGCAACTATGGC.

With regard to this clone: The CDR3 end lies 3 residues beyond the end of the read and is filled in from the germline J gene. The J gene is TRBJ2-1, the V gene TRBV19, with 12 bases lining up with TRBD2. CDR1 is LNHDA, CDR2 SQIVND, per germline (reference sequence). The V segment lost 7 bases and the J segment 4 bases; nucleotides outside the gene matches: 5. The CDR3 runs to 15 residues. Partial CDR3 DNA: TGTGCCAGTACACGGCTAGCGGGGGGGTACAATGAG. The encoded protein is CASTRLAGGYNE. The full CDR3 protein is CASTRLAGGYNEQFF.

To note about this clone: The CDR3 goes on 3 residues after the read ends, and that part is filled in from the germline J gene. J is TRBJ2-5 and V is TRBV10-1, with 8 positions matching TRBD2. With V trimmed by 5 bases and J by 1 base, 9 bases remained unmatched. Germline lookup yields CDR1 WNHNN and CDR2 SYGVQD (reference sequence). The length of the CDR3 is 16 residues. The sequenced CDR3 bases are TGCGCCAGCAGTCGTACTAGCGGAGGGCTCCAAGAGACC. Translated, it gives CASSRTSGGLQET. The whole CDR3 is CASSRTSGGLQETQYF.

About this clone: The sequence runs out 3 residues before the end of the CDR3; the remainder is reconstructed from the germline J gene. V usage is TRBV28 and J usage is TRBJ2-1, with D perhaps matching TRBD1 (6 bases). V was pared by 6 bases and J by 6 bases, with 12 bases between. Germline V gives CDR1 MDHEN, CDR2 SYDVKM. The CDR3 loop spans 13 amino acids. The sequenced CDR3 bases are TGTGCCAGCAGGGCAACAGGGCTCAATGAG. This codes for CASRATGLNE. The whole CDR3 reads CASRATGLNEQFF.

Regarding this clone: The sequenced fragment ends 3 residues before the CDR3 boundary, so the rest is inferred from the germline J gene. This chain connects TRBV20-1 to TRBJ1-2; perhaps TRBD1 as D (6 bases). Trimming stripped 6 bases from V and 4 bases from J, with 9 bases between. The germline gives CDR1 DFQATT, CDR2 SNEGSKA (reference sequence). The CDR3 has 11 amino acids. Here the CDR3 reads CSAGAPYGYTF. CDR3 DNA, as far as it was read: TGCAGTGCGGGGGCCCCCTATGGC.

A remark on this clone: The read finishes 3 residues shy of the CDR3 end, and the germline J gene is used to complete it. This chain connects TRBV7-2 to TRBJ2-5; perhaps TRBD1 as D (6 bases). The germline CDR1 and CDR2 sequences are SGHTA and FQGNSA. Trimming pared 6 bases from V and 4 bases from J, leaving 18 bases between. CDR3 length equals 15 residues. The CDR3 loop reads CASRRRQAAGETQYF. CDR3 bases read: TGTGCCAGCAGACGTAGACAGGCCGCTGGAGAGACC.